Following are 7 T cell receptor beta chains from one sample sequenced in a study of PD-1 blockade in mismatch repair-deficient tumors. The method was immunoSEQ multiplex PCR; TCRdb's version includes in-frame clones alone and lacks a portion of them. The sample lists some 120,000 clones, around 80% occurring once. The starting material was peripheral blood, obtained 60 weeks after starting pembrolizumab. All receptors derive from an adult with mismatch repair-deficient cancer.

The chain is built from TRBV7-3 and TRBJ2-6; D is possibly TRBD1 or TRBD2 (5 bases each). This CDR3 spans 15 amino acids. The V gene's germline CDR1 is SGHTA and CDR2 FQGTGA. Trimming left V 5 bases short and J 1 base short, with 9 bases between. CDR3 nucleotides: TGTGCCAGCAGCCTCAGGGAGTCTGGGGCCAACGTCCTGACTTTC. It encodes CASSLRESGANVLTF.

This sequence joins TRBV7-3 and TRBJ2-2; D gene unclear. Per germline, CDR1 SGHTA and CDR2 FQGTGA. V was clipped by 0 bases and J by 1 base, with 3 bases between them. The CDR3 contains 14 residues. CDR3 nucleotide sequence: TGTGCCAGCAGCTTAACAGGGAACACCGGGGAGCTGTTTTTT. Its translation: CASSLTGNTGELFF.

The chain is built from TRBV5-4 and TRBJ2-3; 8 bases match TRBD2. The CDR3 covers 16 residues. V gave up 4 bases and J gave up 1 base; unmatched junction bases: 8. Germline V gene lookup returns CDR1 SGHNT and CDR2 YYREEE (reference sequence). CDR3 loop: CASSLQRERGTDTQYF. The CDR3 DNA follows: TGTGCCAGCAGCCTACAGCGGGAGCGCGGCACAGATACGCAGTATTTT.

The V gene is TRBV30, the J gene TRBJ1-3; D remains ambiguous. Germline V gene lookup returns CDR1 GTSNPN and CDR2 SVGIG (reference sequence). Trimming left V 0 bases short and J 4 bases short, with 4 bases between. CDR3 length equals 12 residues. CDR3 region: CAWSVRGNTIYF. The CDR3 DNA reads as TGTGCCTGGAGTGTAAGGGGAAACACCATATATTTT.

The chain is built from TRBV27 and TRBJ2-1; 9 bases are shared with TRBD2. Germline assignment: CDR1 MNHEY and CDR2 SMNVEV (reference sequence). This CDR3 spans 15 amino acids. Germline trimming cut 5 bases from V and 1 base from J; bases unmatched to any gene: 3. The CDR3 loop is CASSLSGSSYNEQFF. As DNA, the CDR3 is TGTGCCAGCAGTCTTAGCGGGAGTTCCTACAATGAGCAGTTCTTC.

V is TRBV13 and J is TRBJ2-7, with D possibly matching TRBD2 (6 bases). Germline CDR1 reads PRHDT; CDR2 reads FYEKMQ (reference sequence). Trimming shortened V by 5 bases and J by 2 bases, and 10 bases separated the two germline ends. The CDR3 extends over 13 amino acids. CDR3 sequence: CASSPGETYEQYF. For the CDR3, the DNA is TGTGCCAGCAGCCCGGGGGAGACCTACGAGCAGTACTTC.

This clone was detected only once. V is TRBV5-1 and J is TRBJ2-2; 7 bases map to TRBD1. V lost 3 bases, J lost 6 bases, and 8 bases stayed unmatched. The CDR3 has 15 residues. Germline V gene lookup returns CDR1 SGHRS and CDR2 YFSETQ. The CDR3 DNA reads as TGCGCCAGCAGCTCGCTTAATACAGGGGCCGGGGAGCTGTTTTTT. Protein product: CASSSLNTGAGELFF.